These 17 T cell receptor beta chains came from one sample sequenced in a study of blood T cell repertoires in COVID-19. Repertoires were generated with immunoSEQ multiplex PCR, while TCRdb's copy carries only in-frame clones and drops some. This sample has 13,000 to 15,000 clones, with 75% to 90% found just once. The source material was peripheral blood. The receptors come from a man between 35 and 55 years old with active or convalescent COVID-19.

The V call is TRBV6-6, the J call TRBJ1-5, with 12 bases lining up with TRBD1. Germline V gene sequence: CDR1 MNHNY, CDR2 SVGAGI (reference sequence). The CDR3 has 16 amino acids. V trimming: 7 bases; J trimming: 6 bases; junction bases outside the gene matches: 10. CDR3 sequence: CASTMGQGARGQPQHF. In DNA form, the CDR3 reads TGTGCCAGCACTATGGGACAGGGGGCGCGTGGTCAGCCCCAGCATTTT.

In this sample, this clone turned up a few times. The chain recombines TRBV2 with TRBJ1-3; TRBD1 matches 8 bases. J was trimmed by 2 bases and V by 6 bases; bases with no gene match: 0. This CDR3 spans 13 amino acids. Germline CDR1 is SNHLY and CDR2 is FYNNEI. This CDR3 reads CASRDRAGNTIYF. Here the CDR3 DNA reads TGTGCCAGCAGGGACAGGGCTGGAAACACCATATATTTT. Based on the CDR3 plus reference TRBV2 and TRBJ1-3, the full variable domain is EPEVTQTPSHQVTQMGQEVILRCVPISNHLYFYWYRQILGQKVEFLVSFYNNEISEKSEIFDDQFSVERPDGSNFTLKIRSTKLEDSAMYFCASRDRAGNTIYFGEGSWLTVV.

The chain employs TRBV9 and TRBJ1-6, with D maybe TRBD1 (5 bases). In germline, CDR1 is SGDLS, CDR2 YYNGEE. V lost 2 bases and J lost 10, with 7 bases in between. The CDR3 spans 12 residues. The CDR3 protein is CASSVEGSPLHF. The CDR3 region has the DNA TGTGCCAGCAGCGTGGAGGGGTCACCCCTCCACTTT.

J is TRBJ1-2 and V is TRBV29-1; TRBD1 might be the D (6 bases). CDR3 length: 15 amino acids. V was trimmed by 0 bases and J by 4 bases, leaving 15 bases between them. CDR1 and CDR2 (germline): SQVTM, ANQGSEA. The CDR3 here is CSVEDYQGFGYGYTF. The CDR3 DNA reads as TGCAGCGTTGAAGACTATCAGGGGTTTGGCTATGGCTACACCTTC.

The V and J genes are TRBV6-5 and TRBJ2-1, with D unresolved. CDR1 is MNHEY, CDR2 SVGAGI, per germline. Between the trimmed V and J ends, which lost 2 bases and 4 bases, there was a span of 6 bases. The CDR3 is 13 amino acids. As DNA, the CDR3 is TGTGCCAGCAGTTACGGCAAATACAATGAGCAGTTCTTC. This codes for CASSYGKYNEQFF.

J is TRBJ1-6 and V is TRBV7-2, with a weak D call TRBD1 (5 bases). V gave up 4 bases and J gave up 10 bases, with 14 bases separating them. Looked up from germline, CDR1 is SGHTA and CDR2 is FQGNSA. The CDR3 runs to 14 residues. CDR3 DNA sequence: TGTGCCAGCAGCTGGGCGGGAGAGGGGTCACCCCTCCACTTT. Translated: CASSWAGEGSPLHF.

The gene calls are TRBV25-1 and TRBJ2-5; 7 positions agree with TRBD1. The CDR3 runs to 14 residues. Trimming took 6 bases from V and 1 from J; bases not matched to a gene: 5. Germline V gives CDR1 MGHDK, CDR2 SYGVNS. For the CDR3, the DNA is TGTGCCAGCAGCGAGGGGACAGTCCAAGAGACCCAGTACTTC. Translated: CASSEGTVQETQYF.

A few counts support this clone. The chain employs TRBV12-3 or TRBV12-4 and TRBJ1-2, with 8 bases lining up with TRBD1. The CDR3 is 13 residues long. Losses at the gene ends were 7 bases for V and 8 bases for J; bases not matched to a gene: 9. CDR3 protein: CASTPTGEGGYTF. The CDR3 region has the DNA TGTGCCAGCACCCCGACAGGGGAAGGCGGCTACACCTTC.

This CDR3 is CASSPTSDSSYNEQFF. Written as DNA, the CDR3 is TGTGCCAGCAGCCCGACTTCGGACAGTTCCTACAATGAGCAGTTCTTC. The chain employs TRBV7-6 and TRBJ2-1; D is perhaps TRBD1 (6 bases). This CDR3 has 16 amino acids. CDR1 SGHVS and CDR2 FNYEAQ come from the germline V gene. Trimming pared 5 bases from V and 1 base from J, leaving 15 bases between.

J is TRBJ2-7 and V is TRBV24-1, with TRBD1 identical over 10 bases. The CDR3 spans 15 residues. CDR1 and CDR2 (germline): KGHDR, SFDVKD. V dropped 3 bases and J dropped 5; count of bases not matched to a gene: 6. CDR3 protein: CATSDPGTGVHEQYF. The CDR3, as DNA: TGTGCCACCAGTGATCCCGGGACAGGGGTCCACGAGCAGTACTTC.

The chain has TRBV20-1 and TRBJ2-4; the D is unclear. Per the germline V gene, CDR1 is DFQATT and CDR2 is SNEGSKA (reference sequence). V was pared by 3 bases and J by 8 bases, with 11 bases between. This CDR3 region has 12 residues. The CDR3 protein is CSASRHGDIQYF. CDR3 bases: TGCAGTGCTAGTCGACATGGTGACATTCAGTACTTC.

The chain uses TRBV7-2 and TRBJ1-1, with a possible D match to TRBD1 (5 bases). The CDR3 loop spans 15 amino acids. Germline values: CDR1 SGHTA, CDR2 FQGNSA. V lost 5 bases to trimming and J lost 4 bases, with 17 bases between them. The CDR3 sequence is CASSPTGGGVTEAFF. Written as DNA, the CDR3 is TGTGCCAGCAGCCCCACGGGTGGGGGGGTCACTGAAGCTTTCTTT.

In DNA form, the CDR3 reads TGTGCCAGCAGCTTGATGGGACAGCCTCTTAATCAGCCCCAGCATTTT. This gives the protein CASSLMGQPLNQPQHF. J is TRBJ1-5 and V is TRBV5-6; 7 nucleotides line up with TRBD1. CDR1 SGHDT and CDR2 YYEEEE come from the germline V gene. The V gene end was trimmed by 1 base and the J gene end by 4 bases; junction bases not matched to a gene: 8. This CDR3 is 16 amino acids long.

The V and J genes are TRBV5-1 and TRBJ1-2; maybe TRBD1 (6 bases). This CDR3 is built from 14 residues. V was trimmed by 0 bases and J by 4 bases, leaving 10 bases between them. Germline CDR1 is SGHRS and CDR2 is YFSETQ. The CDR3 DNA sequence: TGCGCCAGCAGCTTGGCTGGACAGCCCTATGGCTACACCTTC. This translates into CASSLAGQPYGYTF.

CDR3 nucleotide sequence: TGTGCCAGCAGTGGTTGGGGCGCTAATGGGGAGACCCAGTACTTC. Amino acid sequence: CASSGWGANGETQYF. This chain links TRBV11-1 with TRBJ2-5; a possible D gene is TRBD1 (5 bases). The CDR3 consists of 15 residues. V was pared by 6 bases and J by 5 bases, with 19 bases between. Germline V gene data show CDR1 as SGHAT and CDR2 as FQDESV (reference sequence).

The CDR3 spells CASSLVGRAGYGYTF. The CDR3 bases are TGTGCCAGCAGCTTAGTGGGCAGGGCTGGCTATGGCTACACCTTC. The chain uses TRBV7-2 and TRBJ1-2; a possible D gene is TRBD1 (5 bases). CDR3 length equals 15 residues. Trimming shortened V by 1 base and J by 4 bases, and 13 bases separated the two germline ends. Per the germline V gene, CDR1 is SGHTA and CDR2 is FQGNSA.

This rearrangement joins TRBV29-1 to TRBJ2-7; 8 bases map to TRBD1. The CDR3 is 14 amino acids. From germline, CDR1 is SQVTM and CDR2 ANQGSEA. Trimming cost V 4 bases and J 4 bases; bases outside gene matches: 9. The CDR3 is CSVVRGTGLYEQYF. The DNA of the CDR3 is TGCAGCGTTGTGAGGGGGACAGGACTGTACGAGCAGTACTTC.